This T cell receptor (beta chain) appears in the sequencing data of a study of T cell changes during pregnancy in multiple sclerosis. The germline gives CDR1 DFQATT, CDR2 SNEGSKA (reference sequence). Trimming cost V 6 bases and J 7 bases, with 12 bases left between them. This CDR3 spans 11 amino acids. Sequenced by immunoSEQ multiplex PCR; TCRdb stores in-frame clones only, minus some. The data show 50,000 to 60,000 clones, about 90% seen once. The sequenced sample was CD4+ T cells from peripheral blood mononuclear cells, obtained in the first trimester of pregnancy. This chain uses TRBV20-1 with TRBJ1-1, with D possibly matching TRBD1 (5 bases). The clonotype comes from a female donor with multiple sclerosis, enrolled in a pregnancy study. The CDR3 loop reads CSALDRVEAFF. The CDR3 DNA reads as TGCAGTGCGCTCGACAGAGTTGAAGCTTTCTTT.